The clone carrying this T cell receptor beta chain came up once. Antigen unknown. The data were obtained in a study of Graves' ophthalmopathy and Graves' hyperthyroidism. As for the study in general: Sampling took place at initial diagnosis, with peripheral blood obtained before any treatment. Findings of the study overall: Built on 13 signatures, a model told ophthalmopathy apart from stable hyperthyroidism with approximately 85% sensitivity and roughly 80% specificity.

With 4 bases removed from V and 0 bases from J, the gap between germline ends came to 7 bases. Germline assignment: CDR1 MNHNS and CDR2 SASEGT. The CDR3 length is 15 residues. RNA transcripts yielded amplified TCR beta CDR3 regions. An initial RT-PCR round employing HTBI primers preceded a second-round multiplex PCR. Using its own MiXCR run on the multiplex PCR reads, TCRdb lists one record per CDR3 protein. Of about 400,000 distinct CDR3 sequences detected, over 15% appear once; the ten largest clones hold 5.5% to 8%. Sequencing used peripheral blood. This receptor was obtained from a woman under 30 with stable Graves' hyperthyroidism. The V and J genes are TRBV6-1 and TRBJ2-6; no definite D call. The CDR3 loop reads CASSAYSSGANVLTF. The CDR3 DNA sequence: TGTGCCAGCAGTGCCTACAGCTCTGGGGCCAACGTCCTGACTTTC.